The 21 T cell receptor beta chains below come from one sample, sequenced in a study of cytomegalovirus exposure and HLA in healthy donors. PCR involved 60 Vbeta and 13 Jbeta primers. Produced via immunoSEQ multiplex PCR; TCRdb's table is partial and in-frame only. The sample shows about 150,000 clones, around 75% of them seen only once. The sample comprised PBMCs. All receptors come from a man aged 30 to 39 in good health and CMV-seronegative.

V is TRBV6-5 and J is TRBJ2-6, with 8 bases fitting TRBD1. Germline CDR1 is MNHEY and CDR2 is SVGAGI. This CDR3 region has 15 residues. With V trimmed by 7 bases and J by 4 bases, 6 bases remained unmatched. DNA for the CDR3: TGTGCCAGCAATCGACAGGGGCCGGGGGCCAACGTCCTGACTTTC. Translation gives CASNRQGPGANVLTF.

This clone has just a few counts. The chain recombines TRBV2 with TRBJ1-2; 9 nucleotides align to TRBD1. With V trimmed by 6 bases and J by 7 bases, 9 bases remained unmatched. Germline CDR1 SNHLY, CDR2 FYNNEI. The CDR3 contains 14 residues. CDR3 in amino acids: CASREDGQGPGYTF. CDR3 sequence (DNA): TGTGCCAGCAGAGAGGACGGACAGGGGCCTGGCTACACCTTC.

The chain is built from TRBV2 and TRBJ1-5; D unclear. Germline lookup yields CDR1 SNHLY and CDR2 FYNNEI. The CDR3 spans 13 residues. Trimming shortened V by 9 bases and J by 3 bases, and 12 bases separated the two germline ends. In nucleotides, the CDR3 is TGTGCCAGTTCGGTTGTTTCCAATCAGCCCCAGCATTTT. Translating it yields CASSVVSNQPQHF. The whole variable domain, filled in from reference TRBV2 and TRBJ1-5, reads EPEVTQTPSHQVTQMGQEVILRCVPISNHLYFYWYRQILGQKVEFLVSFYNNEISEKSEIFDDQFSVERPDGSNFTLKIRSTKLEDSAMYFCASSVVSNQPQHFGDGTRLSIL.

This clone has at least ten counts. J is TRBJ1-4 and V is TRBV5-5; the D gene is possibly TRBD1 (6 bases). The CDR3 spans 15 residues. CDR1 and CDR2 from the germline V gene are SGHKS and YYEKEE (reference sequence). V shed 4 bases and J shed 3 bases, with 13 bases lying between them. CDR3 sequence reads: CASSIQGHANEKLFF. CDR3 coding DNA: TGTGCCAGCAGCATACAGGGCCATGCTAATGAAAAACTGTTTTTT.

This clone has just a few counts. This chain joins TRBV6-1 and TRBJ1-5; D is unresolved. The CDR3 contains 13 residues. V lost 6 bases, J lost 0 bases, and 6 bases lay in between. The germline gives CDR1 MNHNS, CDR2 SASEGT. The DNA for the CDR3 is TGTGCCAGCAGGGCAGTTAGCAATCAGCCCCAGCATTTT. Protein: CASRAVSNQPQHF.

The chain couples TRBV28 to TRBJ2-5; no clear D gene. Near its end, the DNA agrees better with TRBJ2-7, so the J call may be wrong. This CDR3 has 16 residues. Germline CDR1 and CDR2: MDHEN and SYDVKM. The CDR3 DNA is TGTGCCAGCAGTTACCCCTTGAGGATGAACGTCTACGAGCAGTACTTC. Amino acid sequence: CASSYPLRMNVYEQYF.

The chain has TRBV6-5 and TRBJ2-7; tentative D call: TRBD1 (5 bases). This CDR3 contains 12 residues. CDR1 and CDR2 (germline): MNHEY, SVGAGI. V dropped 6 bases and J dropped 1 base, with 7 bases sitting between them. The CDR3 region has the DNA TGTGCCAGCAGGCGGACATCCTACGAGCAGTACTTC. Protein: CASRRTSYEQYF.

The rearrangement uses TRBV6-5 and TRBJ2-7, with 14 bases that match TRBD2. Germline CDR1 reads MNHEY; CDR2 reads SVGAGI. J was trimmed by 5 bases and V by 6 bases; bases with no gene match: 3. The CDR3 is 14 residues long. The CDR3 DNA is TGTGCCAGCAGCCGACTAGCGGGGGGGCACGAGCAGTACTTC. As protein: CASSRLAGGHEQYF.

The rearrangement uses TRBV11-2 and TRBJ1-2; TRBD1 might be the D (5 bases). Germline CDR1 and CDR2: SGHAT and FQNNGV. The V end lost 5 bases, the J end lost 8 bases, and 18 bases lay between the germline ends. The CDR3 sequence is 14 residues long. In DNA, the CDR3 is TGTGCCAGCAGCGAGCCGGGACTTGATGGGGGCTACACCTTC. The encoded protein is CASSEPGLDGGYTF.

The V call is TRBV4-1, the J call TRBJ2-2, with a tentative D call TRBD2 (5 bases). The CDR3 runs to 15 residues. Germline CDR1 is MGHRA and CDR2 is YSYEKL. V was trimmed by 1 base and J by 5 bases, leaving 11 bases between them. CDR3 loop: CASSQAARGTGELFF. In DNA, the CDR3 is TGCGCCAGCAGCCAAGCAGCACGGGGAACCGGGGAGCTGTTTTTT.

This rearrangement joins TRBV30 to TRBJ1-6; D remains ambiguous. Germline CDR1 is GTSNPN and CDR2 is SVGIG (reference sequence). Trimming cost V 1 base and J 7 bases, with 8 bases left between them. CDR3 size: 13 residues. The CDR3 DNA reads as TGTGCCTGGAGTGGCGGCTCAAATTCACCCCTCCACTTT. It encodes CAWSGGSNSPLHF.

This clone was found once. The chain is built from TRBV19 and TRBJ2-1, with D possibly matching TRBD2 (6 bases). Trimming shortened V by 1 base and J by 5 bases, and 9 bases separated the two germline ends. Germline V CDR1 and CDR2: LNHDA, SQIVND (reference sequence). The CDR3 has 14 amino acids. CDR3 coding DNA: TGTGCCAGTAGTATAGGGGGACTCCACAATGAGCAGTTCTTC. It translates to CASSIGGLHNEQFF.

This chain connects TRBV28 to TRBJ2-7, with a tentative D call TRBD2 (6 bases). Germline V CDR1 and CDR2: MDHEN, SYDVKM. This CDR3 has 11 residues. CDR3 amino acids: CAEGRDDEQYF. The CDR3 coding sequence is TGTGCGGAGGGCAGGGACGACGAGCAGTACTTC. Together with reference TRBV28 and TRBJ2-7, the CDR3 gives the full variable domain: DVKVTQSSRYLVKRTGEKVFLECVQDMDHENMFWYRQDPGLGLRLIYFSYDVKMKEKGDIPEGYSVSREKKERFSLILESASTNQTSMYLCAEGRDDEQYFGPGTRLTVT.

The V gene is TRBV9, the J gene TRBJ2-5, with 7 bases lining up with TRBD1. The end of the DNA fits TRBJ2-7 better, so the J call may be wrong. Germline V gene lookup returns CDR1 SGDLS and CDR2 YYNGEE. The CDR3 is 14 residues long. Here the CDR3 DNA reads TGTGCCAGCAGCCCGGGACAGTACTCCTACGAGCAGTACTTC. Translated, it gives CASSPGQYSYEQYF.

The chain links TRBV7-6 to TRBJ2-5, with a possible D match to TRBD1 (5 bases). CDR1 is SGHVS and CDR2 is FNYEAQ in the germline V gene. The CDR3 consists of 14 residues. V lost 4 bases and J lost 2, with 11 bases in between. CDR3 bases: TGTGCCAGCAGCTCTGACAGAATACAAGAGACCCAGTACTTC. Translating it yields CASSSDRIQETQYF.

V and J are TRBV9 and TRBJ1-2, with 8 bases lining up with TRBD1. The CDR3 totals 15 residues. The germline V gene encodes CDR1 SGDLS and CDR2 YYNGEE. Trimming cost V 2 bases and J 5 bases; bases outside gene matches: 8. The CDR3 nucleotides are TGTGCCAGCAGCGTGGGGGCACAGGGGGAGTATGGCTACACCTTC. This encodes CASSVGAQGEYGYTF.

As concerns this clone: Sequence at one end of the junction differs from germline and may be a read error. The rearrangement joins TRBV5-1 to TRBJ1-1, with 11 bases aligning to TRBD1. Germline assignment: CDR1 SGHRS and CDR2 YFSETQ. The CDR3 loop spans 14 amino acids. The CDR3 DNA follows: TGCGCCGGCAGCGGACAGGGGGCGTTGACTGAAGCTTTCTTT. Translating it yields CAGSGQGALTEAFF. Looking up the rest from reference TRBV5-1 and TRBJ1-1 gives the full variable domain: KAGVTQTPRYLIKTRGQQVTLSCSPISGHRSVSWYQQTPGQGLQFLFEYFSETQRNKGNFPGRFSGRQFSNSRSEMNVSTLELGDSALYLCAGSGQGALTEAFFGQGTRLTVV.

The chain recombines TRBV11-2 with TRBJ2-3; TRBD2 matches 14 bases. CDR3 length: 16 residues. V gave up 6 bases and J gave up 4 bases; unmatched junction bases: 6. Germline lookup yields CDR1 SGHAT and CDR2 FQNNGV. The CDR3, as DNA: TGTGCCAGCAGTCGAGGGACTAGCGGGGGTGCAGATACGCAGTATTTT. Residues: CASSRGTSGGADTQYF.

The rearrangement links TRBV19 to TRBJ2-5, with TRBD1 matching 10 bases. Trimming removed 5 bases from V and 0 bases from J; junction bases left unmatched: 6. CDR1 is LNHDA and CDR2 is SQIVND in the germline V gene (reference sequence). This CDR3 has 16 amino acids. In nucleotides, the CDR3 is TGTGCCAGTAGTTTGGGGACAGGGGAGTACCAAGAGACCCAGTACTTC. It is translated as CASSLGTGEYQETQYF.

This clone turned up a few times. CDR3 in amino acids: CASSIWEGEKNTEAFF. The DNA for the CDR3 is TGTGCCAGTAGTATATGGGAGGGGGAAAAGAACACTGAAGCTTTCTTT. The chain employs TRBV19 and TRBJ1-1; tentatively, D is TRBD1 (6 bases). The CDR3 has 16 amino acids. Trimming shortened V by 2 bases and J by 1 base, and 14 bases separated the two germline ends. Germline V lookup: CDR1 LNHDA, CDR2 SQIVND (reference sequence).

With regard to this clone: One junction end disagrees with the germline gene, perhaps due to a read error. This chain connects TRBV25-1 to TRBJ2-4, with 7 bases matching TRBD1. Germline V gene sequence: CDR1 MGHDK, CDR2 SYGVNS. The length of the CDR3 is 14 residues. This chain's CDR3 is CASSEQQGTNSQYF. In nucleotides, the CDR3 is TGTGCCAGCAGTGAACAACAGGGGACAAACAGTCAGTACTTC.